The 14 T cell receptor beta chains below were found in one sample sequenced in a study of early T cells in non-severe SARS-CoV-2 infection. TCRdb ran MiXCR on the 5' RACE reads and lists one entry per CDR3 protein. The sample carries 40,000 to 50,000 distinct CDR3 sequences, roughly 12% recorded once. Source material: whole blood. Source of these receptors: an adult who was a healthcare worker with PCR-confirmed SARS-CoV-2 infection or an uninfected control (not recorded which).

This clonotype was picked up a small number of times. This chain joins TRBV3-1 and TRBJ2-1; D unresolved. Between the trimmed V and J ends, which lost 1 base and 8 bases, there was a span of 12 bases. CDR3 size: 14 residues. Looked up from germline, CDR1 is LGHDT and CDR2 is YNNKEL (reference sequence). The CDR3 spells CASSQGYGGDEQFF. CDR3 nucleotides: TGTGCCAGCAGCCAAGGTTATGGTGGGGATGAGCAGTTCTTC.

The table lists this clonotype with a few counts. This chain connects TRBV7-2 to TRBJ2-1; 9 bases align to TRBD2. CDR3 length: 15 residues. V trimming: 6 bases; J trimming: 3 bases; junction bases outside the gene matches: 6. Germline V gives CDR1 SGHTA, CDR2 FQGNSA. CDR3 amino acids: CASSSSGTNYNEQFF. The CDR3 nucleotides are TGTGCCAGCAGTTCTAGCGGGACAAACTACAATGAGCAGTTCTTC.

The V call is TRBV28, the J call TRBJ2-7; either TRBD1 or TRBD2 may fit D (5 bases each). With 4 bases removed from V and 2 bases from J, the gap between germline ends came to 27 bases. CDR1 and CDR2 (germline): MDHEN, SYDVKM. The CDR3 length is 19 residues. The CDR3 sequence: CASSSQPGTSKKKTYEQYF. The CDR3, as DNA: TGTGCCAGCAGTTCCCAACCCGGGACCTCAAAAAAGAAAACCTACGAGCAGTACTTC.

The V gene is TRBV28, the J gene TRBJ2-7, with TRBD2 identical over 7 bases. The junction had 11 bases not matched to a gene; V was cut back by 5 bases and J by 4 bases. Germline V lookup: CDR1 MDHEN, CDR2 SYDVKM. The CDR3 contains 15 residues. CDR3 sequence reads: CASSPRLARPYEQYF. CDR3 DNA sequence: TGTGCCAGCAGTCCCCGACTAGCCAGGCCGTACGAGCAGTACTTC.

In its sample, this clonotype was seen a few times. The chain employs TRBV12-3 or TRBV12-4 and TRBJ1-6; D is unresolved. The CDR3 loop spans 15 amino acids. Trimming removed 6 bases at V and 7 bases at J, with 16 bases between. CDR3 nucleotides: TGTGCCAGCAGCCGGACCGGCACGAGGAATTCACCCCTCCACTTT. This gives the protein CASSRTGTRNSPLHF.

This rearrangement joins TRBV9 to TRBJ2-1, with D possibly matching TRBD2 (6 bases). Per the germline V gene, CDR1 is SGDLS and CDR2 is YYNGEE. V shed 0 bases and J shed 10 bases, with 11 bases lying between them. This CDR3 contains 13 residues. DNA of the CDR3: TGTGCCAGCAGCGTAGCTACAGGAGGGGAGCAGTTCTTC. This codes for CASSVATGGEQFF.

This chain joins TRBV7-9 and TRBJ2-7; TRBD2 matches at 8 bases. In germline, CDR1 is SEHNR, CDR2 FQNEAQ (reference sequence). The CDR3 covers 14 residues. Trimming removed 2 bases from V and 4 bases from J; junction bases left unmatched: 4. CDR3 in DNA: TGTGCCAGCAGCTTACAAGCGGGGGTATACGAGCAGTACTTC. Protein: CASSLQAGVYEQYF.

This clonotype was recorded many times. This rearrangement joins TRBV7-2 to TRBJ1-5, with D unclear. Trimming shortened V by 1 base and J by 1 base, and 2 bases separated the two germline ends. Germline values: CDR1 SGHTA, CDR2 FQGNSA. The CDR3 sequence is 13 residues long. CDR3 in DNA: TGTGCCAGCAGCTTAGAGAGCAATCAGCCCCAGCATTTT. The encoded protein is CASSLESNQPQHF.

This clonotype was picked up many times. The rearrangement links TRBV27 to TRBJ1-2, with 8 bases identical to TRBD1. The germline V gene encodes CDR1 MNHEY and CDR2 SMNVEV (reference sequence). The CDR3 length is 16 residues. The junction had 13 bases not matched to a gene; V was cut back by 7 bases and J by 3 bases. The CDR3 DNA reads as TGTGCCAGCACCTTAATCGGACAGGGTTTGGACTATGGCTACACCTTC. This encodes CASTLIGQGLDYGYTF.

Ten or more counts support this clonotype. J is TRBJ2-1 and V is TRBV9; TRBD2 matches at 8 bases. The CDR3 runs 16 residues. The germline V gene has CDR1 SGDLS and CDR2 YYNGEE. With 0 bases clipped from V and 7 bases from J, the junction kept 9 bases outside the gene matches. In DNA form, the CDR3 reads TGTGCCAGCAGCGTAGAACCCAGCGGGAGAAGGAATGAGCAGTTCTTC. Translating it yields CASSVEPSGRRNEQFF.

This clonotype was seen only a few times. The CDR3 DNA reads TGTGCCAGCAACAAAGACAGGAACTATGGCTACACCTTC. Residues: CASNKDRNYGYTF. The chain employs TRBV7-2 and TRBJ1-2, with D possibly being TRBD1 (6 bases). CDR1 and CDR2 from the germline V gene are SGHTA and FQGNSA. The V end was cut by 7 bases, the J end by 2 bases, with 11 bases between. This CDR3 is built from 13 residues.

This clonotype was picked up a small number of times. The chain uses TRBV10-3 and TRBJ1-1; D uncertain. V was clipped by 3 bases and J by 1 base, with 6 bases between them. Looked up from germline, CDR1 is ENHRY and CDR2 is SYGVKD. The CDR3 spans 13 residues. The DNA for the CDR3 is TGTGCCATCAGTGATCTAGGGAACACTGAAGCTTTCTTT. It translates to CAISDLGNTEAFF.

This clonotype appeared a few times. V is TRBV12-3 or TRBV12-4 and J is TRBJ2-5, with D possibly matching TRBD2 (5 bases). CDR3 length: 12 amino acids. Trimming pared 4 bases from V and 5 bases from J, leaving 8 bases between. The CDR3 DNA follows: TGTGCCAGCAGTTCATGGGAGGAGACCCAGTACTTC. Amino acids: CASSSWEETQYF.

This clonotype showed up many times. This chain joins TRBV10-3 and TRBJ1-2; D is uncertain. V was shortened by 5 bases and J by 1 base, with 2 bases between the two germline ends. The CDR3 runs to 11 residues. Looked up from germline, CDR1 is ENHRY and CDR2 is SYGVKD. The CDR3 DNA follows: TGTGCCATCAGTAATAACTATGGCTACACCTTC. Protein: CAISNNYGYTF.